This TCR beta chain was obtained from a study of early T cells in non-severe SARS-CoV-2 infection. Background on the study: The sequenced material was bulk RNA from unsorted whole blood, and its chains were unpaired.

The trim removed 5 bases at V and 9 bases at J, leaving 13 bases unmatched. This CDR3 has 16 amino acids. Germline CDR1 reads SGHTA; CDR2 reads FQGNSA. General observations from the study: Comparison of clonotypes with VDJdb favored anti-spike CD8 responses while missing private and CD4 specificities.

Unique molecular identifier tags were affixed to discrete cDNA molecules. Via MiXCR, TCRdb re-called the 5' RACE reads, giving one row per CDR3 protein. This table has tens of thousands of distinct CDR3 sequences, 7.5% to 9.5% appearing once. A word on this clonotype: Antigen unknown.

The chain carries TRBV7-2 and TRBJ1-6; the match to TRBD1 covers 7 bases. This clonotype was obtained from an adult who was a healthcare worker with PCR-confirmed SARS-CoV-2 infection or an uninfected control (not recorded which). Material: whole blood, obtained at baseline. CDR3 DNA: TGTGCCAGCAGCCGAGAGGACAGGTCGCGGGGTTCACCCCTCCACTTT. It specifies CASSREDRSRGSPLHF.